The present TCR beta chain was sequenced within a study of blood T cell repertoires in COVID-19. Assay: immunoSEQ multiplex PCR; the TCRdb copy retains only in-frame clones and omits some. The sample lists over 400,000 clones, roughly nine tenths occurring once. V was trimmed by 1 base and J by 6 bases, leaving 12 bases between them. Germline-derived CDR1 and CDR2 are SGHTA and FQGNSA. This CDR3 spans 15 amino acids. The sample holds a few counts of this clone. The age range of participants was about 18 to 95 years, with residence in about 25 US areas. Sequencing was carried out using PBMCs or T cells enriched from blood (not recorded which). This rearrangement joins TRBV7-2 to TRBJ1-4; TRBD1 is a possible D gene (6 bases). This TCR derives from a woman between 55 and 75 years old who had recovered from COVID-19. For the CDR3, the DNA is TGTGCCAGCAGCTTAGTGTTATGGACAGATGAAAAACTGTTTTTT. It specifies CASSLVLWTDEKLFF.